These T cell receptor beta chains were read from a single sample in a study of long-term antiretroviral therapy in people with HIV. The repertoire was sequenced with immunoSEQ multiplex PCR; TCRdb's copy has only in-frame clones and lacks some. The sample has 30,000 or so clones; about 94% are singletons. This specimen consisted of unsorted PBMCs, obtained approximately 6.3 years after starting antiretroviral therapy. These receptors were taken from a woman in her thirties or forties with HIV. Each CDR3 is given with its conserved first and last residue. The D gene is left open where the match is weak.

TRBJ2-6 | TRBD2 | TRBV2 | CASRGLAGYSGANVLTF | TGTGCCAGCAGGGGACTAGCGGGGTACTCTGGGGCCAACGTCCTGACTTTC
TRBJ1-4 | - | TRBV7-2 | CASSSAGGANEKLFF | TGTGCCAGCAGCTCCGCCGGGGGGGCTAATGAAAAACTGTTTTTT
TRBJ2-7 | TRBD2 | TRBV7-8 | CASSARGLAGGLTLREQYF | TGTGCCAGCAGCGCAAGAGGACTAGCGGGGGGACTTACACTACGGGAGCAGTACTTC
TRBJ2-5 | TRBD1 | TRBV7-9 | CASSSLRPGGSETQYF | TGTGCCAGCAGCTCCTTACGCCCAGGGGGCTCGGAGACCCAGTACTTC
TRBJ2-7 | TRBD1 | TRBV4-2 | CASSQEWTGDHGSYEQYF | TGTGCCAGCAGCCAAGAATGGACAGGGGATCACGGCTCCTACGAGCAGTACTTC
TRBJ1-6 | - | TRBV6-1 | CASRGLNSPLHF | TGTGCCAGCAGGGGGCTTAATTCACCCCTCCACTTT
TRBJ2-3 | TRBD1 | TRBV14 | CASSPLTGSGADTQYF | TGTGCCAGCAGCCCCTTGACAGGGTCCGGAGCAGATACGCAGTATTTT
TRBJ2-7 | TRBD2 | TRBV6-5 | CASSYSGGSRFEQYF | TGTGCCAGCAGTTACTCGGGGGGGAGTCGTTTCGAGCAGTACTTC
TRBJ1-2 | - | TRBV15 | CATSWGEVGYTF | TGTGCCACCAGTTGGGGTGAGGTCGGCTACACCTTC
TRBJ2-2 | - | TRBV2 | CASSATRTNTGELFF | TGTGCCAGCAGTGCGACTAGGACTAACACCGGGGAGCTGTTTTTT
TRBJ1-6 | TRBD1 | TRBV5-1 | CASSLGTTGTANSPLHF | TGCGCCAGCAGCCTGGGAACAACCGGGACAGCAAATTCACCCCTCCACTTT
TRBJ1-2 | - | TRBV6-1 | CASGRQNYGYTF | TGTGCCAGCGGGCGGCAGAACTATGGCTACACCTTC
TRBJ1-1 | TRBD1 | TRBV5-1 | CASSVGGLNTEAFF | TGCGCCAGCAGCGTAGGGGGCCTGAACACTGAAGCTTTCTTT
TRBJ2-1 | - | TRBV4-1 | CASSQGLRPGGRDEQFF | TGCGCCAGCAGCCAAGGCCTCCGACCCGGGGGGCGCGATGAGCAGTTCTTC
TRBJ1-2 | - | TRBV6-1 | CASSEGLGRNYGYTF | TGTGCCAGCAGTGAAGGGTTAGGCAGGAACTATGGCTACACCTTC
TRBJ2-1 | TRBD1 | TRBV18 | CASSPQGQGAGNEQFF | TGTGCCAGCTCACCACAGGGACAGGGGGCGGGAAATGAGCAGTTCTTC
TRBJ2-3 | - | TRBV30 | CAWRGSSDTQYF | TGTGCCTGGAGGGGGTCATCAGATACGCAGTATTTT
TRBJ1-1 | - | TRBV7-6 | CASSPLRNTEAFF | TGTGCCAGCAGCCCCTTAAGGAACACTGAAGCTTTCTTT